The 14 T cell receptor beta chains below were found in one sample sequenced in a study of cytomegalovirus exposure and HLA in healthy donors (TCRdb year 2017). Library generation was performed with the immunoSEQ multiplex PCR assay. For the multiplex PCR, a mixture combining 60 forward primers for TCR Vbeta segments and 13 reverse primers for TCR Jbeta segments was used. TCRdb holds this immuneACCESS table with in-frame rearrangements only. Some clones are missing; in checked studies, unresolved V genes explain under half, and the rest has no known cause. Within this sample are over 100,000 clones, with about three quarters of them counted one time only. The ten largest clones add up to 9% to 15% of the sample. The sequencing sample was made of PBMCs. The receptor source for this set is a woman aged 40 to 55 in good health and CMV-seropositive.

The V call is TRBV5-1, the J call TRBJ1-4; D is ambiguous. V was clipped by 3 bases and J by 8 bases, with 14 bases between them. This CDR3 has 14 amino acids. The germline V gene encodes CDR1 SGHRS and CDR2 YFSETQ. The DNA for the CDR3 is TGCGCCAGCAGCTCCGGGAGATATGACGAAAAACTGTTTTTT. It specifies CASSSGRYDEKLFF.

The gene calls are TRBV4-2 and TRBJ2-2, with D possibly matching TRBD2 (7 bases). The CDR3 contains 17 residues. Germline V gene sequence: CDR1 LGHNA, CDR2 YNFKEQ. V was shortened by 2 bases and J by 4 bases, with 17 bases between the two germline ends. CDR3 residues: CASSQRGGDKPTGELFF. The CDR3 coding sequence is TGTGCCAGCAGCCAAAGGGGGGGGGACAAACCCACCGGGGAGCTGTTTTTT.

The chain joins TRBV6-5 to TRBJ1-6; 8 nucleotides agree with TRBD1. Germline trimming cut 4 bases from V and 2 bases from J; bases unmatched to any gene: 1. This CDR3 is 15 amino acids long. The germline V gene has CDR1 MNHEY and CDR2 SVGAGI. CDR3 nucleotides: TGTGCCAGCAGTTCACAGGGGGCCTATAATTCACCCCTCCACTTT. Amino acid sequence: CASSSQGAYNSPLHF.

The genes are TRBV5-1 and TRBJ1-2; D not resolved. The CDR3 is 13 residues long. Trimming took off 4 bases at V and 8 bases at J, with 15 bases between the two ends. CDR1 is SGHRS, CDR2 YFSETQ, per germline. The CDR3 coding sequence is TGCGCCAGCAGCCCGAAGGAAGGGAGCGGCTACACCTTC. Translated, it gives CASSPKEGSGYTF. The full variable domain, in which reference TRBV5-1 and TRBJ1-2 provide the parts outside the CDR3, is KAGVTQTPRYLIKTRGQQVTLSCSPISGHRSVSWYQQTPGQGLQFLFEYFSETQRNKGNFPGRFSGRQFSNSRSEMNVSTLELGDSALYLCASSPKEGSGYTFGSGTRLTVV.

This chain joins TRBV28 and TRBJ2-1; D possibly corresponds to TRBD2 (7 bases). The CDR3 contains 15 residues. Germline values: CDR1 MDHEN, CDR2 SYDVKM. Trimming pared 3 bases from V and 5 bases from J, leaving 14 bases between. The CDR3 DNA follows: TGTGCCAGCAGTTTCACGGGGGGCCAACACAATGAGCAGTTCTTC. Protein product: CASSFTGGQHNEQFF.

Points on this clone: Other nucleotide sequences in the sample specify the same CDR3. The chain is built from TRBV18 and TRBJ1-5; D remains ambiguous. V dropped 2 bases and J dropped 4 bases, with 6 bases sitting between them. The germline gives CDR1 KGHSH, CDR2 LQKENI. The CDR3 is 13 residues long. The CDR3 DNA sequence: TGTGCCAGCTCACCAGACAAAAATCAGCCCCAGCATTTT. Translated, it gives CASSPDKNQPQHF. Full variable domain (missing parts from reference TRBV18 and TRBJ1-5): NAGVMQNPRHLVRRRGQEARLRCSPMKGHSHVYWYRQLPEEGLKFMVYLQKENIIDESGMPKERFSAEFPKEGPSILRIQQVVRGDSAAYFCASSPDKNQPQHFGDGTRLSIL.

The V call is TRBV10-3, the J call TRBJ1-2; D is unclear. Germline V gives CDR1 ENHRY, CDR2 SYGVKD. V was cut by 7 bases and J by 2 bases, with 11 bases left in between. The CDR3 length is 13 residues. The CDR3, as DNA: TGTGCCATCACTCCGACTGGAAACTATGGCTACACCTTC. Translation: CAITPTGNYGYTF.

The V call is TRBV9, the J call TRBJ2-3; D remains ambiguous. Trimming cost V 0 bases and J 6 bases, with 11 bases left between them. The CDR3 has 14 amino acids. Germline values: CDR1 SGDLS, CDR2 YYNGEE. CDR3 region: CASSVESSFDTQYF. The CDR3 region has the DNA TGTGCCAGCAGCGTAGAGTCCAGTTTCGATACGCAGTATTTT.

The chain recombines TRBV11-2 with TRBJ2-1; 7 positions match TRBD2. Losses at the gene ends were 5 bases for V and 0 bases for J; bases not matched to a gene: 7. CDR3 length: 16 residues. Germline values: CDR1 SGHAT, CDR2 FQNNGV. The CDR3 loop reads CASSPSRGSSYNEQFF. DNA of the CDR3: TGTGCCAGCAGCCCCTCGCGGGGGAGCTCCTACAATGAGCAGTTCTTC.

The V and J genes are TRBV29-1 and TRBJ1-2, with 8 bases aligning to TRBD1. The germline CDR1 and CDR2 sequences are SQVTM and ANQGSEA. The CDR3 consists of 14 residues. The junction had 7 bases not matched to a gene; V was cut back by 1 base and J by 6 bases. The CDR3 is CSVEGMDRVNGYTF. The CDR3 DNA sequence: TGCAGCGTTGAAGGGATGGACAGGGTAAATGGCTACACCTTC. The whole variable domain, remainder taken from reference TRBV29-1 and TRBJ1-2, is SAVISQKPSRDICQRGTSLTIQCQVDSQVTMMFWYRQQPGQSLTLIATANQGSEATYESGFVIDKFPISRPNLTFSTLTVSNMSPEDSSIYLCSVEGMDRVNGYTFGSGTRLTVV.

The V call is TRBV30, the J call TRBJ2-7, with D possibly being TRBD1 (5 bases). Trimming left V 2 bases short and J 6 bases short, with 17 bases between. There are 14 residues in the CDR3. The germline CDR1 and CDR2 sequences are GTSNPN and SVGIG (reference sequence). The CDR3 coding sequence is TGTGCCTGGAGTCTTCCTCTATGGGGCCGCGAGCAGTACTTC. This sequence encodes CAWSLPLWGREQYF.

The sample holds a few counts of this clone. V and J are TRBV7-9 and TRBJ2-7; D perhaps matches TRBD2 (6 bases). Between the trimmed V and J ends, which lost 4 bases and 5 bases, there was a span of 18 bases. CDR1 is SEHNR, CDR2 FQNEAQ, per germline (reference sequence). CDR3 length equals 15 residues. The CDR3 DNA is TGTGCCAGCAGCTCGTTTGAACTAGCTAACCACGAGCAGTACTTC. This translates into CASSSFELANHEQYF.

This clone was counted a single time. The rearrangement joins TRBV6-5 to TRBJ2-7, with D perhaps TRBD1 (5 bases). The V gene's germline CDR1 is MNHEY and CDR2 SVGAGI. The CDR3 extends over 13 amino acids. V lost 10 bases, J lost 2 bases, and 15 bases lay in between. CDR3 DNA: TGTGCCACCTATGGACATAGAACCTACGAGCAGTACTTC. Amino acid sequence: CATYGHRTYEQYF.

This chain joins TRBV6-1 and TRBJ1-2; D is possibly TRBD1 (5 bases). Germline assignment: CDR1 MNHNS and CDR2 SASEGT. V lost 1 base, J lost 5 bases, and 17 bases lay in between. The CDR3 runs 16 residues. DNA of the CDR3: TGTGCCAGCAGTGAAGAGAGTGCGGGGGGTCAGTATGGCTACACCTTC. Protein product: CASSEESAGGQYGYTF.